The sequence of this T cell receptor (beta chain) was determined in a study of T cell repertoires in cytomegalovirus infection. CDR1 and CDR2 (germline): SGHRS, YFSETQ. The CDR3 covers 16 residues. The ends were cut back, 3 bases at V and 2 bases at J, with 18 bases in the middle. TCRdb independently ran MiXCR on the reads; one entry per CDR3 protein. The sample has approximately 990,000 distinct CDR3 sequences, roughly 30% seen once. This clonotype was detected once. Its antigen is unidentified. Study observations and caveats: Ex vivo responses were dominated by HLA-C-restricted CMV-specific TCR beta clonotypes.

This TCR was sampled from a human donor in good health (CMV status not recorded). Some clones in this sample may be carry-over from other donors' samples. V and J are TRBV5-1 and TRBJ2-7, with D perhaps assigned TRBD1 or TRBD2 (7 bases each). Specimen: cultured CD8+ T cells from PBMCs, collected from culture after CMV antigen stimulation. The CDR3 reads CASSSVPPGGAYEQYF. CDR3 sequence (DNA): TGCGCCAGCAGCTCCGTACCCCCAGGGGGGGCCTACGAGCAGTACTTC.